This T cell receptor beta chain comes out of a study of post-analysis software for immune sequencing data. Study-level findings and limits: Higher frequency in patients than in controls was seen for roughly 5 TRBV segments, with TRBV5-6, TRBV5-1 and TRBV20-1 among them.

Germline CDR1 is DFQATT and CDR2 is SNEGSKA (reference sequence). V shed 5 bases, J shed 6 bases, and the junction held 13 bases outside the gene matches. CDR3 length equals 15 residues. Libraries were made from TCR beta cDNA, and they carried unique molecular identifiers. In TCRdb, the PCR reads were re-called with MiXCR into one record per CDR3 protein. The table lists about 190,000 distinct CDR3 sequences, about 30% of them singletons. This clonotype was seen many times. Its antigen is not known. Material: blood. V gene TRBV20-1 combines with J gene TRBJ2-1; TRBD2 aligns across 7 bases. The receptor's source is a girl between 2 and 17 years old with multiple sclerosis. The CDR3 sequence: CSARLAVGLRNEQFF. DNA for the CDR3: TGCAGTGCTCGGCTAGCGGTGGGGCTTCGCAATGAGCAGTTCTTC.